Each of the 30 T cell receptor beta chains below was sequenced from the same sample in a study of cytomegalovirus exposure and HLA in healthy donors. It was with 60 Vbeta and 13 Jbeta primers that the PCR ran. Repertoires were generated with immunoSEQ multiplex PCR, while TCRdb's copy carries only in-frame clones and drops some. The sample records approximately 100,000 clones, roughly 69% being singletons. The material sequenced was PBMCs. These receptors were obtained from a man aged 30 to 45 in good health and CMV-seropositive.

Only a few counts were recorded for this clone. This chain connects TRBV12-5 to TRBJ1-5; D possibly corresponds to TRBD1 (5 bases). CDR1 and CDR2 from the germline V gene are LGHNT and FRNRAP. There are 15 residues in the CDR3. V lost 0 bases and J lost 5, with 11 bases in between. In DNA form, the CDR3 reads TGTGCTAGTGGTTTGGTACTTAGGGGTGATCAGCCCCAGCATTTT. This encodes CASGLVLRGDQPQHF.

The genes are TRBV6-6 and TRBJ1-1; no reliable D call. Germline V gives CDR1 MNHNY, CDR2 SVGAGI (reference sequence). V lost 5 bases and J lost 4, with 17 bases in between. The CDR3 has 15 residues. The CDR3 coding sequence is TGTGCCAGCAGTCCCCCCGCGGCCCCGGGCACTGAAGCTTTCTTT. Residues: CASSPPAAPGTEAFF.

The table lists this clone with a count of one. V gene TRBV30 combines with J gene TRBJ2-3; 7 positions agree with TRBD2. Losses at the gene ends were 1 base for V and 4 bases for J; bases not matched to a gene: 2. Per germline, CDR1 GTSNPN and CDR2 SVGIG (reference sequence). The CDR3 spans 13 residues. Written as DNA, the CDR3 is TGTGCCTGGAGTGCGGGGGGACCAGATACGCAGTATTTT. It specifies CAWSAGGPDTQYF.

The sample holds one count of this clone. The rearrangement uses TRBV9 and TRBJ1-2; no clear D gene. Trimming stripped 0 bases from V and 2 bases from J, with 11 bases between. This CDR3 spans 15 amino acids. CDR1 SGDLS and CDR2 YYNGEE come from the germline V gene. The CDR3 DNA reads as TGTGCCAGCAGCGTAGGAACAGCCTCAAACTATGGCTACACCTTC. Encoded protein: CASSVGTASNYGYTF.

The genes are TRBV5-1 and TRBJ2-5; unclear D gene. V gave up 2 bases and J gave up 5 bases, with 10 bases separating them. This CDR3 comprises 13 residues. Germline CDR1 SGHRS, CDR2 YFSETQ. The CDR3 nucleotides read TGCGCCAGCAGCTTTTGGCCGCAGGAGACCCAGTACTTC. Translation gives CASSFWPQETQYF.

Remarks on this clone: Mismatch with germline at one junction end may stem from a read error. The chain carries TRBV7-9 and TRBJ2-7, with TRBD2 identical over 7 bases. This CDR3 is 12 amino acids long. Germline V gene data show CDR1 as SEHNR and CDR2 as FQNEAQ (reference sequence). CDR3 in amino acids: CSSSSRAGEQYF. In DNA, the CDR3 is TGTTCCAGCAGCTCGAGAGCGGGGGAGCAGTACTTC.

The chain carries TRBV5-6 and TRBJ2-5; 11 bases agree with TRBD2. The ends lost 0 bases at V and 7 bases at J; junction bases unmatched: 5. The germline gives CDR1 SGHDT, CDR2 YYEEEE. CDR3 length equals 15 residues. CDR3 loop: CASSLVAGGPGTQYF. In DNA form, the CDR3 reads TGTGCCAGCAGCTTGGTAGCGGGGGGGCCTGGGACCCAGTACTTC.

This clone came up once. This rearrangement joins TRBV10-3 to TRBJ2-5, with TRBD2 identical over 8 bases. Germline CDR1 reads ENHRY; CDR2 reads SYGVKD. Trimming cost V 3 bases and J 4 bases; bases outside gene matches: 7. The CDR3 runs to 15 residues. CDR3 DNA: TGTGCCATCAGTGACGGGGGGGGTTTTGGAGAGACCCAGTACTTC. Its translation: CAISDGGGFGETQYF.

This clone showed up just a few times. For the CDR3, the DNA is TGTGCCACTAACGAGCAGGGGGTCGGCACAGATACGCAGTATTTT. It specifies CATNEQGVGTDTQYF. The chain links TRBV19 to TRBJ2-3; 7 bases line up with TRBD1. This CDR3 has 15 residues. Losses at the gene ends were 10 bases for V and 1 base for J; bases not matched to a gene: 11. Germline-derived CDR1 and CDR2 are LNHDA and SQIVND (reference sequence).

V and J are TRBV9 and TRBJ2-2, with D tentatively TRBD1 (6 bases). The V end was cut by 4 bases, the J end by 6 bases, with 10 bases between. The CDR3 extends over 13 amino acids. Germline values: CDR1 SGDLS, CDR2 YYNGEE. CDR3 protein: CASSLTGSGELFF. The CDR3 DNA sequence: TGTGCCAGCAGCCTGACAGGTTCCGGGGAGCTGTTTTTT. Using reference TRBV9 and TRBJ2-2 for the parts outside the CDR3, the full variable domain is DSGVTQTPKHLITATGQRVTLRCSPRSGDLSVYWYQQSLDQGLQFLIQYYNGEERAKGNILERFSAQQFPDLHSELNLSSLELGDSALYFCASSLTGSGELFFGEGSRLTVL.

The chain couples TRBV6-5 to TRBJ1-4, with D hard to call. CDR1 is MNHEY and CDR2 is SVGAGI in the germline V gene. The CDR3 runs to 13 residues. Deletions cut 6 bases from V and 12 bases from J, with 17 bases between. CDR3 region: CASSQSSRVQLFF. As DNA, the CDR3 is TGTGCCAGCAGCCAATCATCTCGAGTACAACTGTTTTTT.

This chain connects TRBV5-1 to TRBJ2-1, with D possibly being TRBD2 (5 bases). Deletions cut 2 bases from V and 6 bases from J, with 9 bases between. This CDR3 has 13 amino acids. Germline V gene data show CDR1 as SGHRS and CDR2 as YFSETQ. The CDR3 sequence is CASSLPGSNEQFF. CDR3 nucleotide sequence: TGCGCCAGCAGCTTACCGGGGAGCAATGAGCAGTTCTTC.

The chain has TRBV7-2 and TRBJ1-5, with D tentatively TRBD1 (5 bases). The CDR3 contains 18 residues. V lost 4 bases, J lost 1 base, and 20 bases lay in between. CDR1 is SGHTA, CDR2 FQGNSA, per germline. The chain's CDR3 is CASSSSPSAGVSNQPQHF. The CDR3, as DNA: TGTGCCAGCAGCTCATCCCCTTCGGCGGGGGTCAGCAATCAGCCCCAGCATTTT.

This chain uses TRBV18 with TRBJ1-5; D uncertain. Trimming left V 6 bases short and J 4 bases short, with 7 bases between. There are 12 residues in the CDR3. Germline V lookup: CDR1 KGHSH, CDR2 LQKENI. CDR3 region: CASSSVNQPQHF. CDR3 nucleotides: TGTGCCAGCTCCTCTGTTAATCAGCCCCAGCATTTT.

The genes are TRBV19 and TRBJ1-1, with unresolved D. Trimming took 5 bases from V and 6 from J, leaving 13 bases between them. CDR3 length equals 13 residues. Per germline, CDR1 LNHDA and CDR2 SQIVND (reference sequence). For the CDR3, the DNA is TGTGCCAGTAGTCTCCCGGGGTTGGCTGAAGCTTTCTTT. It encodes CASSLPGLAEAFF.

In this sample, this clone turned up a few times. The gene calls are TRBV7-9 and TRBJ2-5; tentative D call: TRBD2 (6 bases). Trimming removed 5 bases at V and 4 bases at J, with 20 bases between. In germline, CDR1 is SEHNR, CDR2 FQNEAQ (reference sequence). The CDR3 spans 16 residues. The CDR3 coding sequence is TGTGCCAGCAGCCCCCCATATAGGAGGGGTGGAGAGACCCAGTACTTC. Translation: CASSPPYRRGGETQYF.

The chain joins TRBV5-5 to TRBJ1-2; TRBD1 matches 7 bases. With V trimmed by 3 bases and J by 5 bases, 4 bases remained unmatched. There are 13 residues in the CDR3. Germline V gene data show CDR1 as SGHKS and CDR2 as YYEKEE (reference sequence). The CDR3 DNA sequence: TGTGCCAGCAGCTCAACAGGGGAGTATGGCTACACCTTC. This codes for CASSSTGEYGYTF.

In its sample, this clone was seen a few times. The rearrangement joins TRBV6-1 to TRBJ2-2, with TRBD1 as a possible D gene (6 bases). Germline loops: CDR1 MNHNS, CDR2 SASEGT. V was shortened by 5 bases and J by 6 bases, with 7 bases between the two germline ends. This CDR3 comprises 12 residues. The CDR3 loop is CASSPGAGELFF. CDR3 bases: TGTGCCAGCAGTCCAGGGGCCGGGGAGCTGTTTTTT.

This clone was detected once. The V gene is TRBV6-5, the J gene TRBJ2-5; D is unresolved. CDR1 is MNHEY and CDR2 is SVGAGI in the germline V gene. The CDR3 is 14 amino acids. V was cut by 4 bases and J by 1 base, with 10 bases left in between. CDR3 DNA sequence: TGTGCCAGCAGTTCGATAAGAGCCCAAGAGACCCAGTACTTC. Amino acid sequence: CASSSIRAQETQYF.

This sequence joins TRBV4-1 and TRBJ2-7; 7 nucleotides line up with TRBD1. CDR3 length: 15 amino acids. After removal of 1 base from V and 2 bases from J, the junction contained 5 bases not matched to a gene. The germline gives CDR1 MGHRA, CDR2 YSYEKL. CDR3 DNA sequence: TGCGCCAGCAGCCAAGTCCCGGGACAGACCTACGAGCAGTACTTC. Amino acids: CASSQVPGQTYEQYF.

The chain couples TRBV15 to TRBJ1-3; no firm D call. Trimming took off 1 base at V and 0 bases at J, with 7 bases between the two ends. Germline V CDR1 and CDR2: LNHNV, YYDKDF (reference sequence). The CDR3 runs 15 residues. The CDR3, as DNA: TGTGCCACCAGCAGAGGAGGGTACTCTGGAAACACCATATATTTT. Amino acid sequence: CATSRGGYSGNTIYF. Full variable domain (rest looked up from reference TRBV15 and TRBJ1-3): DAMVIQNPRYQVTQFGKPVTLSCSQTLNHNVMYWYQQKSSQAPKLLFHYYDKDFNNEADTPDNFQSRRPNTSFCFLDIRSPGLGDTAMYLCATSRGGYSGNTIYFGEGSWLTVV.

Remarks on this clone: Other DNA variants within this sample encode the same CDR3. The chain has TRBV27 and TRBJ2-7; TRBD1 matches at 8 bases. After removal of 5 bases from V and 0 bases from J, the junction contained 3 bases not matched to a gene. CDR1 and CDR2 (germline): MNHEY, SMNVEV (reference sequence). This CDR3 spans 14 amino acids. The CDR3 coding sequence is TGTGCCAGCAGTGGGACAGGCAGCTCCTACGAGCAGTACTTC. The encoded protein is CASSGTGSSYEQYF.

The chain carries TRBV7-9 and TRBJ1-2; 7 bases match TRBD1. Per germline, CDR1 SEHNR and CDR2 FQNEAQ (reference sequence). This CDR3 spans 14 amino acids. Trimming took 4 bases from V and 4 from J; bases not matched to a gene: 6. In DNA form, the CDR3 reads TGTGCCAGCAGCTCGGCAGGGGGTTCCTATGGCTACACCTTC. Translation: CASSSAGGSYGYTF.

The V and J genes are TRBV6-5 and TRBJ1-2, with 9 positions matching TRBD1. The CDR3 totals 16 residues. V shed 0 bases and J 8 bases; nucleotides not matched to a gene: 10. Looked up from germline, CDR1 is MNHEY and CDR2 is SVGAGI. Written as DNA, the CDR3 is TGTGCCAGCAGTTACTCCCAGACAGGGGGAAATGGAGGCTACACCTTC. Its protein product is CASSYSQTGGNGGYTF.

A few counts support this clone. The chain joins TRBV7-2 to TRBJ1-5; possibly TRBD1 for D (5 bases). This CDR3 comprises 15 residues. CDR1 and CDR2 from the germline V gene are SGHTA and FQGNSA. Trimming took 7 bases from V and 9 from J, leaving 22 bases between them. The CDR3 spells CASTIGQATGGPQHF. Written as DNA, the CDR3 is TGTGCCAGCACGATTGGTCAGGCTACGGGGGGGCCCCAGCATTTT.

This clone has just a few counts. The CDR3 DNA sequence: TGTGCCAGCAGTGCCTCTACTAGCGGGGGGAACTACAATGAGCAGTTCTTC. Its translation: CASSASTSGGNYNEQFF. This rearrangement joins TRBV6-1 to TRBJ2-1, with TRBD2 matching 12 bases. The germline gives CDR1 MNHNS, CDR2 SASEGT. The junction had 7 bases not matched to a gene; V was cut back by 4 bases and J by 3 bases. The CDR3 has 17 residues.

This chain uses TRBV5-6 with TRBJ1-2, with 12 nucleotides matching TRBD1. Germline CDR1 is SGHDT and CDR2 is YYEEEE. This CDR3 is built from 15 residues. The trim removed 4 bases at V and 5 bases at J, leaving 6 bases unmatched. The CDR3 region is CASSVRDRGLYGYTF. In nucleotides, the CDR3 is TGTGCCAGCAGCGTCCGGGACAGGGGGCTATATGGCTACACCTTC. The whole variable domain, filled in from reference TRBV5-6 and TRBJ1-2, reads DAGVTQSPTHLIKTRGQQVTLRCSPKSGHDTVSWYQQALGQGPQFIFQYYEEEERQRGNFPDRFSGHQFPNYSSELNVNALLLGDSALYLCASSVRDRGLYGYTFGSGTRLTVV.

This clone has only a few counts. The V gene is TRBV11-1, the J gene TRBJ2-5, with 11 bases aligning to TRBD2. CDR3 size: 16 residues. From germline, CDR1 is SGHAT and CDR2 FQDESV (reference sequence). V shed 5 bases and J 6 bases; nucleotides not matched to a gene: 11. CDR3 in amino acids: CASSPRDSGGAKTQYF. The DNA of the CDR3 is TGTGCCAGCAGCCCGCGGGATAGCGGGGGGGCGAAGACCCAGTACTTC. Filled out from reference TRBV11-1 and TRBJ2-5, the complete variable domain reads EAEVAQSPRYKITEKSQAVAFWCDPISGHATLYWYRQILGQGPELLVQFQDESVVDDSQLPKDRFSAERLKGVDSTLKIQPAELGDSAMYLCASSPRDSGGAKTQYFGPGTRLLVL.

This chain connects TRBV6-6 to TRBJ1-5, with D maybe TRBD1 (6 bases). The CDR3 is 14 residues long. With 10 bases removed from V and 0 bases from J, the gap between germline ends came to 13 bases. The germline V gene has CDR1 MNHNY and CDR2 SVGAGI (reference sequence). The CDR3 region is CANWEGDSNQPQHF. Written as DNA, the CDR3 is TGTGCCAACTGGGAGGGGGATAGCAATCAGCCCCAGCATTTT.

This clone was seen a few times. V is TRBV18 and J is TRBJ2-4; D might be TRBD1 (6 bases). The CDR3 spans 15 residues. The V gene's germline CDR1 is KGHSH and CDR2 LQKENI. Trimming took 2 bases from V and 0 from J, leaving 8 bases between them. CDR3 in amino acids: CASSPVQGAKNIQYF. CDR3 nucleotides: TGTGCCAGCTCACCAGTACAGGGAGCCAAAAACATTCAGTACTTC. Looking up the rest from reference TRBV18 and TRBJ2-4 gives the full variable domain: NAGVMQNPRHLVRRRGQEARLRCSPMKGHSHVYWYRQLPEEGLKFMVYLQKENIIDESGMPKERFSAEFPKEGPSILRIQQVVRGDSAAYFCASSPVQGAKNIQYFGAGTRLSVL.